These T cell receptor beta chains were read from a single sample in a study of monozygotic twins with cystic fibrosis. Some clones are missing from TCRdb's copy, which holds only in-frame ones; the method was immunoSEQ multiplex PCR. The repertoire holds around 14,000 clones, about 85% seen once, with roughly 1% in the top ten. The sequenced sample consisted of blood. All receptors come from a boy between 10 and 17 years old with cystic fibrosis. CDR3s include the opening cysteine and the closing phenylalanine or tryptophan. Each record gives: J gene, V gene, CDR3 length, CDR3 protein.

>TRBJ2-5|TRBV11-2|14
CASSTGTVEETQYF
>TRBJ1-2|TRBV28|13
CASIPTGTYGYTF
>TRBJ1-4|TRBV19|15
CASSIQYATNEKLFF
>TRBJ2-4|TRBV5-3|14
CARSSGLAKNIQYF
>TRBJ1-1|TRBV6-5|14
CASSLDRLNTEAFF
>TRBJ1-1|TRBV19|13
CASSMYRNTEAFF
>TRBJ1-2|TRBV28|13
CASSSEMGYGYTF
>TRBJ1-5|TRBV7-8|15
CASSSTQGAGQPQHF
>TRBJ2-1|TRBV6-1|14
CASSEDSSYNEQFF
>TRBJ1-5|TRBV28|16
CASSLWDSHSNQPQHF
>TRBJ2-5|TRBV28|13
CASGTGSQETQYF
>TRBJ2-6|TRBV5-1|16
CASSLLSGSGANVLTF
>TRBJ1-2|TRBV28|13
CASSLDRRVGYTF
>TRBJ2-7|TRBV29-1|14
CSVVPGQGAYEQYF
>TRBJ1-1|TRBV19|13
CASSLGLNTEAFF
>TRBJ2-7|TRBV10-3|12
CASTQGGYEQYF
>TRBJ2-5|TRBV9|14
CASSEGGRPETQYF
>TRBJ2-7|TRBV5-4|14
CASRSGSGADEQYF
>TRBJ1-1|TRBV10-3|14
CAISSTGFSTEAFF
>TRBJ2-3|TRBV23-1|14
CASSQSQGTDTQYF
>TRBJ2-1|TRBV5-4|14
CASSFRRGANEQFF
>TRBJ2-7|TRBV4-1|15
CASSQGQGPIYEQYF
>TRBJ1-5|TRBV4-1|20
CASSQEGGVKWGVVNQPQHF
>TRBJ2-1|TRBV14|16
CASSQRAGRASNEQFF
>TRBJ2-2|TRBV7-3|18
CASSARPSGGADTGELFF
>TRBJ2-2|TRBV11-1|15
CASSLGRAHTGELFF
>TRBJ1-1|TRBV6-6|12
CASSLTGHEAFF
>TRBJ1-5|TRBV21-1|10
CARGDQPQHF
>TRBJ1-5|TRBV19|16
CASSIGQAGVNQPQHF